The entry below describes one T cell receptor (beta chain). These data originate in a study of blood T cell repertoires in COVID-19. For the study at large: PBMCs, B-cell-depleted T cells, or T cells were the source of the cDNA or gDNA that made up the material.

In the authors' workflow: How many nucleated cells were present was estimated from reference gene primer amplification. The data were produced by immunoSEQ multiplex PCR, yet TCRdb's version contains in-frame clones alone and is incomplete. The V and J calls and clone size are taken from that table; D and trimming were inferred from the DNA. Of around 200,000 clones in the sample, around 81% were seen once. This sequence originates from a man aged 50 to 60 with active or convalescent COVID-19. The sample consisted of peripheral blood.

The CDR3 loop reads CASSLGRGPSYSGNTIYF. The CDR3, as DNA: TGTGCCAGCAGCTTAGGCAGGGGCCCATCTTACTCTGGAAACACCATATATTTT. The V gene is TRBV7-9, the J gene TRBJ1-3; a weak D match, TRBD1 (6 bases). From germline, CDR1 is SEHNR and CDR2 FQNEAQ (reference sequence). The CDR3 covers 18 residues. With 1 base removed from V and 0 bases from J, the gap between germline ends came to 16 bases.